Below are 23 T cell receptor beta chains sequenced from a single sample in a study of T-cell memory formation after mild COVID-19. TCRdb redid the calling of the 5' RACE reads with MiXCR, one entry per CDR3 protein. The sample shows 400,000 or so distinct CDR3 sequences, around 19% of them seen only once. The sample consisted of PBMCs or a T cell subset sorted from them (not recorded which). These receptors were taken from an adult woman who had mild COVID-19 (a few samples of this study predate the infection). Cell type and time point are not known.

The gene calls are TRBV15 and TRBJ2-7; 11 bases match TRBD1. This CDR3 region has 16 residues. Per germline, CDR1 LNHNV and CDR2 YYDKDF (reference sequence). The trim removed 1 base at V and 5 bases at J, leaving 7 bases unmatched. In nucleotides, the CDR3 is TGTGCCACCAGCAGAGGCGGGGACAGGGGGGCTCACGAGCAGTACTTC. It specifies CATSRGGDRGAHEQYF.

This clonotype was seen a handful of times. The chain employs TRBV3-1 and TRBJ1-1, with 9 bases aligning to TRBD1. CDR1 is LGHDT and CDR2 is YNNKEL in the germline V gene (reference sequence). This CDR3 is 14 amino acids long. Trimming at V came to 4 bases and at J to 4 bases, leaving 4 bases not matched to a gene. The CDR3, as DNA: TGTGCCAGCAGCCTTGGGACAGGGAGCACTGAAGCTTTCTTT. The encoded protein is CASSLGTGSTEAFF.

There are a few counts of this clonotype. The rearrangement links TRBV24-1 to TRBJ2-2; weak D call: TRBD1 (6 bases). The V and J ends lost 3 bases and 1 base respectively, with 8 bases between them. CDR3 length: 15 amino acids. CDR1 is KGHDR, CDR2 SFDVKD, per germline. CDR3 residues: CATSDDRMNTGELFF. CDR3 coding DNA: TGTGCCACCAGTGATGACAGGATGAACACCGGGGAGCTGTTTTTT.

V usage is TRBV7-9 and J usage is TRBJ2-7; D remains unclear. V lost 3 bases and J 5 bases, leaving 20 bases between the germline ends. CDR3 length: 16 residues. Looked up from germline, CDR1 is SEHNR and CDR2 is FQNEAQ (reference sequence). CDR3: CASSLAELRVGDEQYF. CDR3 coding DNA: TGTGCCAGCAGCTTGGCCGAACTCCGGGTCGGAGACGAGCAGTACTTC.

This clonotype was counted between two and nine times. The chain couples TRBV14 to TRBJ2-5, with TRBD1 matching over 7 bases. This CDR3 is 16 amino acids long. Germline lookup yields CDR1 SGHDN and CDR2 FVKESK. V was pared by 4 bases and J by 1 base, with 9 bases of the junction left unmatched. CDR3 in amino acids: CASSREAGTVQETQYF. For the CDR3, the DNA is TGTGCCAGCAGCCGAGAGGCCGGGACAGTCCAAGAGACCCAGTACTTC.

Concerning this clonotype: A read error may produce the germline difference seen at one junction end. CDR3 sequence reads: CASRFLQGPLTDTQYF. DNA of the CDR3: TGCGCCAGCCGCTTCCTGCAGGGGCCTCTCACAGATACGCAGTATTTT. The chain links TRBV5-1 to TRBJ2-3, with D possibly matching TRBD1 (6 bases). The CDR3 is 16 residues long. The germline gives CDR1 SGHRS, CDR2 YFSETQ.

This clonotype was picked up a small number of times. This chain links TRBV7-6 with TRBJ2-6; possibly TRBD1 for D (5 bases). This CDR3 comprises 19 residues. Deletions cut 0 bases from V and 0 bases from J, with 15 bases between. Germline V CDR1 and CDR2: SGHVS, FNYEAQ. The CDR3 bases are TGTGCCAGCAGCTTAGCAGCGCAGGGCCCGGGCTCTGGGGCCAACGTCCTGACTTTC. Its translation: CASSLAAQGPGSGANVLTF.

The CDR3 DNA reads TGCGCCAGCAGCTTGGTTGCTAGCGGGGGGGCCATGGATGAGCAGTTCTTC. Amino acid sequence: CASSLVASGGAMDEQFF. The chain couples TRBV5-1 to TRBJ2-1; 12 bases align to TRBD2. CDR1 is SGHRS, CDR2 YFSETQ, per germline. This CDR3 has 17 amino acids. Trimming removed 0 bases from V and 8 bases from J; junction bases left unmatched: 9.

The gene calls are TRBV4-1 and TRBJ1-1; 7 nucleotides align to TRBD1. The germline V gene has CDR1 MGHRA and CDR2 YSYEKL. J lost 5 bases, V lost 3 bases, and 9 bases had no gene match. CDR3 size: 15 residues. The CDR3 sequence is CASSHPDRVWTEAFF. In DNA form, the CDR3 reads TGCGCCAGCAGCCACCCAGACAGGGTATGGACTGAAGCTTTCTTT.

There are a few counts of this clonotype. V gene TRBV24-1 combines with J gene TRBJ1-5; TRBD1 matches at 7 bases. Germline CDR1 KGHDR, CDR2 SFDVKD. The CDR3 spans 15 residues. The V and J ends lost 7 bases and 4 bases, in that order; junction bases with no gene match: 9. CDR3 sequence reads: CATSPRDSFNQPQHF. DNA for the CDR3: TGTGCCACCAGCCCCCGGGACAGCTTTAATCAGCCCCAGCATTTT.

This clonotype was counted a few times. This chain uses TRBV7-6 with TRBJ2-5; D gene uncertain. Germline CDR1 SGHVS, CDR2 FNYEAQ. The CDR3 loop spans 15 amino acids. V lost 5 bases and J lost 4, with 17 bases in between. CDR3 sequence reads: CASSQNDGVSETQYF. The CDR3 nucleotides are TGTGCCAGCAGCCAAAACGACGGAGTATCAGAGACCCAGTACTTC.

The chain employs TRBV6-1 and TRBJ1-6; D gene ambiguous. This CDR3 has 15 amino acids. The germline V gene has CDR1 MNHNS and CDR2 SASEGT. V was cut by 6 bases and J by 3 bases, with 12 bases left in between. The DNA for the CDR3 is TGTGCCAGCAGGGAGGAGGGCGTCTATAATTCACCCCTCCACTTT. Translating gives CASREEGVYNSPLHF.

This clonotype has a count of ten or more. The CDR3 nucleotides read TGTGCCAGCAATGGCAGGGCGTATGGCTACACCTTC. Encoded protein: CASNGRAYGYTF. The chain is built from TRBV6-2 or TRBV6-3 and TRBJ1-2; a possible D gene is TRBD1 (5 bases). The V gene lost 7 bases and the J gene lost 5 bases, with 11 bases spanning the gap. Per germline, CDR1 MNHEY and CDR2 SVGEGT. The CDR3 contains 12 residues.

This chain connects TRBV2 to TRBJ2-3, with 9 bases fitting TRBD2. CDR3 size: 13 residues. Trimming at V came to 6 bases and at J to 6 bases, leaving 4 bases not matched to a gene. Looked up from germline, CDR1 is SNHLY and CDR2 is FYNNEI. This CDR3 reads CASRVAGVDTQYF. The CDR3 DNA follows: TGTGCCAGCAGAGTAGCGGGGGTGGATACGCAGTATTTT.

This clonotype was counted only a few times. J is TRBJ2-1 and V is TRBV5-1; 7 nucleotides agree with TRBD2. Germline CDR1 and CDR2: SGHRS and YFSETQ. There are 14 residues in the CDR3. With V trimmed by 6 bases and J by 8 bases, 11 bases remained unmatched. CDR3 DNA: TGCGCCAGCAACGGGGGAGGGGTTGAGGATGAGCAGTTCTTC. Translation: CASNGGGVEDEQFF.

The chain couples TRBV5-1 to TRBJ2-7, with 8 bases matching TRBD1. Germline assignment: CDR1 SGHRS and CDR2 YFSETQ. The V segment lost 0 bases and the J segment 6 bases; nucleotides outside the gene matches: 11. The CDR3 extends over 16 amino acids. The CDR3 DNA follows: TGCGCCAGCAGCTTGGACGGTGGCACAGGGGGGTTCGAGCAGTACTTC. Translating it yields CASSLDGGTGGFEQYF.

The CDR3 here is CASSPRVGYGYTF. CDR3 sequence (DNA): TGTGCCAGCTCACCACGGGTAGGATATGGCTACACCTTC. V gene TRBV18 combines with J gene TRBJ1-2, with D unresolved. This CDR3 region has 13 residues. CDR1 is KGHSH and CDR2 is LQKENI in the germline V gene. V gave up 1 base and J gave up 5 bases, with 8 bases separating them.

V usage is TRBV3-1 and J usage is TRBJ1-2; maybe TRBD1 (6 bases). Germline CDR1 reads LGHDT; CDR2 reads YNNKEL (reference sequence). CDR3 length equals 16 residues. The V end lost 1 base, the J end lost 3 bases, and 15 bases lay between the germline ends. The CDR3 sequence is CASSQASVGQYYGYTF. In DNA, the CDR3 is TGTGCCAGCAGCCAAGCTTCGGTTGGACAGTACTATGGCTACACCTTC.

The chain uses TRBV5-1 and TRBJ1-1, with a tentative D call TRBD1 (6 bases). This CDR3 is 16 amino acids long. Looked up from germline, CDR1 is SGHRS and CDR2 is YFSETQ. The V end lost 0 bases, the J end lost 2 bases, and 14 bases lay between the germline ends. In DNA, the CDR3 is TGCGCCAGCAGCTTGGCCGTAGTAGGGGGTAACACTGAAGCTTTCTTT. This gives the protein CASSLAVVGGNTEAFF.

This clonotype was seen a handful of times. V is TRBV6-2 or TRBV6-3 and J is TRBJ2-7, with 10 bases aligning to TRBD1. The V gene's germline CDR1 is MNHEY and CDR2 SVGEGT. This CDR3 comprises 15 residues. V trimming: 0 bases; J trimming: 5 bases; junction bases outside the gene matches: 4. The CDR3 bases are TGTGCCAGCAGTTACTCGACAGGGGGCAGGGACGAGCAGTACTTC. Its protein is CASSYSTGGRDEQYF.

Ten or more counts support this clonotype. The chain carries TRBV5-1 and TRBJ1-1; 8 bases are shared with TRBD1. The germline gives CDR1 SGHRS, CDR2 YFSETQ. V shed 2 bases, J shed 0 bases, and the junction held 6 bases outside the gene matches. The CDR3 contains 16 residues. CDR3 sequence (DNA): TGCGCCAGCAGCTTCCAGGGGGCTTTGCTGAACACTGAAGCTTTCTTT. It yields the protein CASSFQGALLNTEAFF.

This clonotype was seen more than once but under ten times. The rearrangement joins TRBV3-1 to TRBJ2-1; D remains unclear. V gave up 0 bases and J gave up 10 bases, with 13 bases separating them. Germline CDR1 and CDR2: LGHDT and YNNKEL (reference sequence). The CDR3 is made up of 14 amino acids. The CDR3 DNA reads TGTGCCAGCAGCCAAGATCACGCGGTGGGGGAGCAGTTCTTC. Its protein is CASSQDHAVGEQFF.

CDR3 coding DNA: TGTGCCAGCAGCCCGGGACAGGCTTCGAATGAGCAGTTCTTC. As protein: CASSPGQASNEQFF. The chain is built from TRBV5-4 and TRBJ2-1, with 8 bases lining up with TRBD1. The CDR3 has 14 residues. Looked up from germline, CDR1 is SGHNT and CDR2 is YYREEE (reference sequence). V lost 4 bases, J lost 7 bases, and 7 bases stayed unmatched.